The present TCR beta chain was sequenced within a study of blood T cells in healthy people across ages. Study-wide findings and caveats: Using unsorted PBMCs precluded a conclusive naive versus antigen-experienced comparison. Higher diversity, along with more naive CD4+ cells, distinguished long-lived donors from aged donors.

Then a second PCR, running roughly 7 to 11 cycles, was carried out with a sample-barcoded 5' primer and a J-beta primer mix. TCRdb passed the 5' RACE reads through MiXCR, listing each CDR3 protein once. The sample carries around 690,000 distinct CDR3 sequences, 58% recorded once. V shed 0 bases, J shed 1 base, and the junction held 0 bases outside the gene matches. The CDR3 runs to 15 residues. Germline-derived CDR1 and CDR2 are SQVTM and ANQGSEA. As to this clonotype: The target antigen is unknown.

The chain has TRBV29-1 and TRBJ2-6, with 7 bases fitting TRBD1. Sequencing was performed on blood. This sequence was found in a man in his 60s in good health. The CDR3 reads CSVEDRGSGANVLTF. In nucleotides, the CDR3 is TGCAGCGTTGAAGACAGGGGGTCTGGGGCCAACGTCCTGACTTTC.